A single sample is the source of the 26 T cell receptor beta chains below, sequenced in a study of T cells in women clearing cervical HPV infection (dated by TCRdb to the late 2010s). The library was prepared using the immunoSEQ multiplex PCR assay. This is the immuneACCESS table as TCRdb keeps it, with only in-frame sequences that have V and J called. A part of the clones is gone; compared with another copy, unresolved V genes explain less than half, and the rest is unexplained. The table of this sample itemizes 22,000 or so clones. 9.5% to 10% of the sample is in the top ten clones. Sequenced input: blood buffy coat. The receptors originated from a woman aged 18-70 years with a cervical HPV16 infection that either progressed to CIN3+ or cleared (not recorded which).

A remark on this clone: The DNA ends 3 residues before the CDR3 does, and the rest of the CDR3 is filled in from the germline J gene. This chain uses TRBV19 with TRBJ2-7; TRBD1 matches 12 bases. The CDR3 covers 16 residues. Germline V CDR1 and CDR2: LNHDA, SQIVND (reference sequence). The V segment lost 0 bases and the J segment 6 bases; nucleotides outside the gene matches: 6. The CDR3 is CASSIDGTGGRTEQYF. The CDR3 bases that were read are TGTGCCAGTAGTATAGATGGGACAGGGGGCCGAACCGAG.

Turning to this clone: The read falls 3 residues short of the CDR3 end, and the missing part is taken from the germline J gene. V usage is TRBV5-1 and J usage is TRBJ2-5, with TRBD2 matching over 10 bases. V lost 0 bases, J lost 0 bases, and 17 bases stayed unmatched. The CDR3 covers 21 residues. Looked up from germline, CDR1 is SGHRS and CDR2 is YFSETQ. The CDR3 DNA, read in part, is TGCGCCAGCAGCTTGGAAACCCGGGCTAGCGGGGGCCCTTGGTACCAAGAGACC. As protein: CASSLETRASGGPWYQET. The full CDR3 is CASSLETRASGGPWYQETQYF.

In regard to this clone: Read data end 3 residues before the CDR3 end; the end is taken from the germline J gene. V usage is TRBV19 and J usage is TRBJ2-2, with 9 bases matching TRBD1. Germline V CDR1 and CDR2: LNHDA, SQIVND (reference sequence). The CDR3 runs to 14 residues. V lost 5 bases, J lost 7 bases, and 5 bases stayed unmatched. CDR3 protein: CASSWDREDGELFF. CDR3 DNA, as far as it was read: TGTGCCAGTAGTTGGGACAGGGAAGACGGGGAG. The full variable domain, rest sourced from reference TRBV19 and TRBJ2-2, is DGGITQSPKYLFRKEGQNVTLSCEQNLNHDAMYWYRQDPGQGLRLIYYSQIVNDFQKGDIAEGYSVSREKKESFPLTVTSAQKNPTAFYLCASSWDREDGELFFGEGSRLTVL.

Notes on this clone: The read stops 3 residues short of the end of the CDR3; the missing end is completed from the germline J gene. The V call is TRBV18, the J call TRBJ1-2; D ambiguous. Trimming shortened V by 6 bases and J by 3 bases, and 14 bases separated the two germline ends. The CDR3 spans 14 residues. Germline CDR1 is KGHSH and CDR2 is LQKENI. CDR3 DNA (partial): TGTGCCAGCTCTCCGACGACATACGACTATGGC. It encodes CASSPTTYDYG. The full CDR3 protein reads CASSPTTYDYGYTF.

The CDR3 sequence is CASRTPGQGQDTQYF. The sequenced CDR3 bases are TGTGCCAGCCGAACCCCCGGACAGGGTCAAGATACG. The genes are TRBV6-2 or TRBV6-3 and TRBJ2-3, with 8 nucleotides matching TRBD1. The read is 3 residues too short to cover the CDR3 end, so that end is filled in from the germline J gene. Germline CDR1 and CDR2: MNHEY and SVGEGT. J lost 5 bases, V lost 8 bases, and 12 bases had no gene match. This CDR3 region has 15 residues.

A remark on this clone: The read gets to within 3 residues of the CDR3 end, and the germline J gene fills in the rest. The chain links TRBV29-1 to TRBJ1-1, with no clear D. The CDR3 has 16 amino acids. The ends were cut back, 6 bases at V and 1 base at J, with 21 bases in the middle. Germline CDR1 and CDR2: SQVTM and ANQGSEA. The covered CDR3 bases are TGCAGCGTCCTATCCCTTTATAAGGGTACGAACACTGAA. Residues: CSVLSLYKGTNTE. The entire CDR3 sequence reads CSVLSLYKGTNTEAFF. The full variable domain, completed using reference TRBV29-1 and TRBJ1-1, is SAVISQKPSRDICQRGTSLTIQCQVDSQVTMMFWYRQQPGQSLTLIATANQGSEATYESGFVIDKFPISRPNLTFSTLTVSNMSPEDSSIYLCSVLSLYKGTNTEAFFGQGTRLTVV.

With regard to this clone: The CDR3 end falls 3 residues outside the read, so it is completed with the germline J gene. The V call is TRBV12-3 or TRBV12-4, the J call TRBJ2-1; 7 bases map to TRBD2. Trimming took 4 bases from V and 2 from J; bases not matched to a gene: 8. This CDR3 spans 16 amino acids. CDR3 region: CASSWGPSGPYNEQFF. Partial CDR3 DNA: TGTGCCAGCAGTTGGGGTCCTAGCGGACCCTACAATGAG.

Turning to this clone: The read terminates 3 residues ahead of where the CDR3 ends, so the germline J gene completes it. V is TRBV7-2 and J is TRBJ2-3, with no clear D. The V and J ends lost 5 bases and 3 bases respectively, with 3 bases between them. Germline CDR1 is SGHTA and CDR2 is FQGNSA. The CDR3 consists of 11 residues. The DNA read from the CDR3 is TGTGCCAGCAGCACTACAGATACG. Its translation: CASSTTDT. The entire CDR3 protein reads CASSTTDTQYF.

The CDR3 sequence: CASSLTSDDYTF. The CDR3 bases that were read are TGTGCCAGCTCACTGACTAGTGATGAC. The J gene is TRBJ1-2, the V gene TRBV18; the D is unclear. The CDR3 end is not reached by the read, which stops 3 residues before it; the germline J gene fills it in. Looked up from germline, CDR1 is KGHSH and CDR2 is LQKENI. The CDR3 totals 12 residues.

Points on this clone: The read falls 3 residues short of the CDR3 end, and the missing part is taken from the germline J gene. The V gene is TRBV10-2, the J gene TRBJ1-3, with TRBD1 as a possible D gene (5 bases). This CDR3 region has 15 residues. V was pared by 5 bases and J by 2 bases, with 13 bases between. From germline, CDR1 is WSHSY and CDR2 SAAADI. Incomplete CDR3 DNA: TGCGCCAGCAGTAGTCCGACAGTCACTGGAAACACC. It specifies CASSSPTVTGNT. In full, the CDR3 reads CASSSPTVTGNTIYF.

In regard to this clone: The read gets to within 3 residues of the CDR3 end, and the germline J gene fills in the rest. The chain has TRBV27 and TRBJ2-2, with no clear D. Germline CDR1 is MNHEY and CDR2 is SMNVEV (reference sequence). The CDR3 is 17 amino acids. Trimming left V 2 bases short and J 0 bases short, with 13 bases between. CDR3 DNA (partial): TGTGCCAGCAGTTTAACCCGGTGGTCGGCGAACACCGGGGAG. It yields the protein CASSLTRWSANTGE. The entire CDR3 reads CASSLTRWSANTGELFF.

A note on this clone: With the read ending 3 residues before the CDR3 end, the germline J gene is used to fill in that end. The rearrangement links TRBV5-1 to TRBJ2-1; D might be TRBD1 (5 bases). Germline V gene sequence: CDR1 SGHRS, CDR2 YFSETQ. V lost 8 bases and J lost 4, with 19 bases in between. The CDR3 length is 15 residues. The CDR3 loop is CASTTGGALYNEQFF. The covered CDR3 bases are TGCGCCAGTACTACAGGTGGTGCATTATACAATGAG.

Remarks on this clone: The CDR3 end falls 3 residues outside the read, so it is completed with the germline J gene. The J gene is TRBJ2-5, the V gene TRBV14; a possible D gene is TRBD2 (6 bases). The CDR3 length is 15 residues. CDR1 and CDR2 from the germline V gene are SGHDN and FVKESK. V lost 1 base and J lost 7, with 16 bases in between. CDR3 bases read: TGTGCCAGCAGCCAAGCCCTCGGAGGGGTCGGGACC. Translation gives CASSQALGGVGT. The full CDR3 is CASSQALGGVGTQYF.

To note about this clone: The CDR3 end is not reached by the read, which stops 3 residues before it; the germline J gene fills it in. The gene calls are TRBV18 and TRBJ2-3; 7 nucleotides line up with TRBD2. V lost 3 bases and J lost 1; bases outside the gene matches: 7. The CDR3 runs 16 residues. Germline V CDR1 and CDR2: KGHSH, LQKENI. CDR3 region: CASSPRPSGRTDTQYF. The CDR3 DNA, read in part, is TGTGCCAGCTCACCGAGGCCTAGCGGACGCACAGATACG. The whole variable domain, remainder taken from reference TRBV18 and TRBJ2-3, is NAGVMQNPRHLVRRRGQEARLRCSPMKGHSHVYWYRQLPEEGLKFMVYLQKENIIDESGMPKERFSAEFPKEGPSILRIQQVVRGDSAAYFCASSPRPSGRTDTQYFGPGTRLTVL.

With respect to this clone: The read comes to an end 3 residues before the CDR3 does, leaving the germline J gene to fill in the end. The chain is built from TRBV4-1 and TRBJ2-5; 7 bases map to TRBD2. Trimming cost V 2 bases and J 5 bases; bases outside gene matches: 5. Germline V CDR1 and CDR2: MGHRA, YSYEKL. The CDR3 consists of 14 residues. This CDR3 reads CASSQLREGETQYF. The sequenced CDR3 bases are TGCGCCAGCAGCCAACTCAGGGAGGGGGAGACC.

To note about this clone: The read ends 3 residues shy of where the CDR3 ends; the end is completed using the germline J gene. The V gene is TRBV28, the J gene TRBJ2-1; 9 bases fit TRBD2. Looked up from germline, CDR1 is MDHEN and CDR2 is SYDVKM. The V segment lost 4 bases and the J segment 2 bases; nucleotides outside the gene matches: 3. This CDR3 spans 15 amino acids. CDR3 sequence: CASSSLAGTYNEQFF. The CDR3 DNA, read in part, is TGTGCCAGCAGTTCGCTAGCGGGGACCTACAATGAG. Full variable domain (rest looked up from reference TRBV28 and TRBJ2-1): DVKVTQSSRYLVKRTGEKVFLECVQDMDHENMFWYRQDPGLGLRLIYFSYDVKMKEKGDIPEGYSVSREKKERFSLILESASTNQTSMYLCASSSLAGTYNEQFFGPGTRLTVL.

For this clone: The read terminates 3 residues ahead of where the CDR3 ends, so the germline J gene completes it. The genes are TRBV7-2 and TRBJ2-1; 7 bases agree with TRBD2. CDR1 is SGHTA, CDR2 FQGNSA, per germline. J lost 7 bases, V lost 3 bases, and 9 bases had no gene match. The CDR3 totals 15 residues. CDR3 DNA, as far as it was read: TGTGCCAGCAGCTTTTTGGCGGGAGAGTATAATGAG. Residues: CASSFLAGEYNE. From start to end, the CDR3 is CASSFLAGEYNEQFF.

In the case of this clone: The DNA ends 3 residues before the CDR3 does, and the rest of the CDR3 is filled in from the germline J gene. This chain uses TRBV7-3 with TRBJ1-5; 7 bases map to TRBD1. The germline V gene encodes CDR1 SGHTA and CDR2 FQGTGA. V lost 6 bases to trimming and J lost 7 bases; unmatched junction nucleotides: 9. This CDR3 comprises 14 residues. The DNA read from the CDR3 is TGTGCCAGCAGGCACAGGGGCCTAACCCAGCCC. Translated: CASRHRGLTQP. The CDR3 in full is CASRHRGLTQPQHF.

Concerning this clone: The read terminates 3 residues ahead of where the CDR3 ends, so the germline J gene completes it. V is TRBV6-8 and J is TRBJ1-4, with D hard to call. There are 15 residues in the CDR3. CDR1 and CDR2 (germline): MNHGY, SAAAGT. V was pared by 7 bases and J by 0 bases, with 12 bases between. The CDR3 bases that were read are TGTGCCAGCATTAAAGCAGGAGCAACTAATGAAAAA. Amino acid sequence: CASIKAGATNEK. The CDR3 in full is CASIKAGATNEKLFF.

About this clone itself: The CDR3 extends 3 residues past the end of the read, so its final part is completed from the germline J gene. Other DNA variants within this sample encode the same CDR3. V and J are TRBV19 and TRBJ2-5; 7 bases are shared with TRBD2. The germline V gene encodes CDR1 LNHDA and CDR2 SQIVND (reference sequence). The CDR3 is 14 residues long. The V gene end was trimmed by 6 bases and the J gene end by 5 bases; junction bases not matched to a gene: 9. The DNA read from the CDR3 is TGTGCCAGTAGACCCCATGGCGGGGGTGAGACC. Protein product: CASRPHGGGET. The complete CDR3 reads CASRPHGGGETQYF.

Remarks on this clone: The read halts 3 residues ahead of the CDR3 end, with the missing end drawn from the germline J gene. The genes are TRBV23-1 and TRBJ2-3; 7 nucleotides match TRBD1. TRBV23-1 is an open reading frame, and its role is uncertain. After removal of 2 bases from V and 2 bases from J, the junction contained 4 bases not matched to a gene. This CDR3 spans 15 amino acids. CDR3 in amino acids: CASSQRTGDTDTQYF. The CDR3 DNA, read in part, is TGCGCCAGCAGTCAAAGGACAGGAGACACAGATACG.

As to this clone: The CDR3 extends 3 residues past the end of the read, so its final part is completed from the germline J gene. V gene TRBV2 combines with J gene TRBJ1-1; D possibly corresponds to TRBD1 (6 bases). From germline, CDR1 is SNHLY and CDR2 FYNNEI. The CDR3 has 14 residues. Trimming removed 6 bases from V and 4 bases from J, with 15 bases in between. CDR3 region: CASSIDRRPTEAFF. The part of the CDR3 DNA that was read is TGTGCCAGCAGCATTGACAGGAGGCCCACTGAA.

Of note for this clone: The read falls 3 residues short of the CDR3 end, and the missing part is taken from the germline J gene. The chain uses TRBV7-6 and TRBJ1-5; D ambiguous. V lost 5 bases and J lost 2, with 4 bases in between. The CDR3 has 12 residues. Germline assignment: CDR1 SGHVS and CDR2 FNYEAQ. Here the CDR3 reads CASSTGNQPQHF. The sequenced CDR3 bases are TGTGCCAGCAGCACTGGCAATCAGCCC.

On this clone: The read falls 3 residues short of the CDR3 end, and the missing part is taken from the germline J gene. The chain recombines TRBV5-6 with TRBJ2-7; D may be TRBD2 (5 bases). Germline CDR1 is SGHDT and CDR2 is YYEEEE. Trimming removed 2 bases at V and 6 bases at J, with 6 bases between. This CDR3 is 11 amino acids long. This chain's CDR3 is CASSFRGEQYF. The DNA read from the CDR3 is TGTGCCAGCAGCTTCCGGGGCGAG.

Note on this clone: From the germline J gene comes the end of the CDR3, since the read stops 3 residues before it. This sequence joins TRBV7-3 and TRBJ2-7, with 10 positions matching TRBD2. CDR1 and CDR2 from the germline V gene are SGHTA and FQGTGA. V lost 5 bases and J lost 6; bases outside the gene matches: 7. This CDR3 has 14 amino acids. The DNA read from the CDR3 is TGTGCCAGCAGCCCTAGCGGGAGAGTTAGCGAG. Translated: CASSPSGRVSE. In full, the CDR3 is CASSPSGRVSEQYF. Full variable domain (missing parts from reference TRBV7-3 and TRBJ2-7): GAGVSQTPSNKVTEKGKYVELRCDPISGHTALYWYRQSLGQGPEFLIYFQGTGAADDSGLPNDRFFAVRPEGSVSTLKIQRTERGDSAVYLCASSPSGRVSEQYFGPGTRLTVT.

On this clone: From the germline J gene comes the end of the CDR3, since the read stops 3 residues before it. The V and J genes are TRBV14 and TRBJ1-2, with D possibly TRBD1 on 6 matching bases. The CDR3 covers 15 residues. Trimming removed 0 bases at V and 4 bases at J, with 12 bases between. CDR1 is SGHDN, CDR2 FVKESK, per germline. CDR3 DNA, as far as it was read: TGTGCCAGCAGCCAAGATTGGGCAGGGGCCTATGGC. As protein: CASSQDWAGAYG. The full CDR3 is CASSQDWAGAYGYTF.